The rows below give T cell receptor beta chains drawn from one sample of a study of OX40 agonist ivuxolimab in advanced cancers. This table comes from immunoSEQ multiplex PCR, and its TCRdb copy is limited to in-frame clones, with some not included. The sample contains some 68,000 clones, roughly 80% of which appear only once. The sample consisted of CD4+ or CD8+ T cells sorted from blood, taken in a trial of the OX40 agonist ivuxolimab. The source is an adult with an advanced solid tumor such as melanoma, head and neck, liver or kidney cancer. Each CDR3 is given with its conserved first and last residue. A D gene is named only where the DNA matches it firmly. The size field is filled for only some rows; it gives once, few, many or a size class.

cdr3_nt cdr3_aa clone_size v_call cdr3_length d_call j_call
TGTGCCAGCAGCGTAGGCCCGGCTAGGAGCAATCAGCCCCAGCATTTT CASSVGPARSNQPQHF NA TRBV9 16 NA TRBJ1-5
TGTGCCAGCAGCCCTACGGCCTCCTATAATTCACCCCTCCACTTT CASSPTASYNSPLHF NA TRBV6-6 15 NA TRBJ1-6
TGTGCCAGCAGTGACTCCGGAGGGGGGGGAAACACCGGGGAGCTGTTTTTT CASSDSGGGGNTGELFF NA TRBV6-4 17 NA TRBJ2-2
TGTGCCAGCAGTCCCGCCGGGACTAGCGACGCGACCCAGTACTTC CASSPAGTSDATQYF NA TRBV7-7 15 TRBD2 TRBJ2-5
TGTGCCAGCAGCTTTAGTAACTCAGCCGCCATTCAGTACTTC CASSFSNSAAIQYF few TRBV5-6 14 NA TRBJ2-4
TGTGCCAGTAGTATAGCTAGCGGGGCCCAAGAGACCCAGTACTTC CASSIASGAQETQYF NA TRBV19 15 TRBD2 TRBJ2-5
TGTGCCACCTTTCGAATGCCTGATTCACCCCTCCACTTT CATFRMPDSPLHF once TRBV6-6 13 NA TRBJ1-6
TGTGCCAGCAGTGGACAGGGGGCCCACTCCTACGAGCAGTACTTC CASSGQGAHSYEQYF NA TRBV6-1 15 TRBD1 TRBJ2-7
TGCGCCAGCAGTTTTACAGGGACAGGCAATCAGCCCCAGCATTTT CASSFTGTGNQPQHF few TRBV5-1 15 TRBD1 TRBJ1-5
TGTGCCAGCAGCCAAGATCTCAAGGGTTCGTCCGGTACGCAGTATTTT CASSQDLKGSSGTQYF once TRBV4-2 16 NA TRBJ2-3
TGTGCCTGGAGTGTCTTCCCCTCCTCTGGAAACACCATATATTTT CAWSVFPSSGNTIYF NA TRBV30 15 NA TRBJ1-3
TGCGCCAGCAGCTTGCCAACCGGGACACCTGGAAACACCATATATTTT CASSLPTGTPGNTIYF NA TRBV5-1 16 NA TRBJ1-3
TGTGCCAGCTCACCACCGGGGCTCAAGACAGATACGCAGTATTTT CASSPPGLKTDTQYF NA TRBV18 15 NA TRBJ2-3
TGTGCCAGCAGCTTACTGACAGGGGACGGGGAGCAGTTCTTC CASSLLTGDGEQFF NA TRBV11-3 14 TRBD1 TRBJ2-1
TGCAGTGCCAGGACAGTCTTCGAGCAGTACTTC CSARTVFEQYF NA TRBV20-1 11 NA TRBJ2-7
TGTGCCATCAGTGCGGATAGCTTAAGGAATGAGCAGTTCTTC CAISADSLRNEQFF NA TRBV10-3 14 NA TRBJ2-1
TGTGCCAGCACCTCCACGGGGAGCTCCTACGAGCAGTACTTC CASTSTGSSYEQYF NA TRBV11-2 14 NA TRBJ2-7
TGCAGCGTGGCGGGACTAGCGGGGGGCCACCAAGAGACCCAGTACTTC CSVAGLAGGHQETQYF NA TRBV29-1 16 TRBD2 TRBJ2-5
TGTGCCAGCAGGGACAGCGGGAACGGATCTGGAAACACCATATATTTT CASRDSGNGSGNTIYF NA TRBV6-6 16 NA TRBJ1-3
TGTGCCAGTAGTATAACGACAGGGGGAACCTATGGCTACACCTTC CASSITTGGTYGYTF once TRBV19 15 TRBD1 TRBJ1-2
TGTGCCTGGAGTGTTATCTGGGGGAATCATAATTCACCCCTCCACTTT CAWSVIWGNHNSPLHF NA TRBV30 16 NA TRBJ1-6
TGTGCCAGCAGCCTAGCGGGGGGGCCCGGAGATACGCAGTATTTT CASSLAGGPGDTQYF NA TRBV7-9 15 TRBD2 TRBJ2-3
TGTGCCAGCAGTCCGGATACAGGGGTAAGCTCACCCCTCCACTTT CASSPDTGVSSPLHF NA TRBV2 15 TRBD1 TRBJ1-6
TGCGCCAGCAGCTTGGGGTTGGGCGGGGCATCCTACGAGCAGTACTTC CASSLGLGGASYEQYF NA TRBV5-1 16 NA TRBJ2-7
TGTGCCAGCAGCCCCCAGCGGGGGGGCGCGGAGACCCAGTACTTC CASSPQRGGAETQYF few TRBV5-4 15 TRBD2 TRBJ2-5
TGTGCCAGCTCACCCTCGACCCCGAACTACGAGCAGTACTTC CASSPSTPNYEQYF NA TRBV18 14 NA TRBJ2-7
TGTGCCAGCTCGACCCCCCTCAACTATGGCTACACCTTC CASSTPLNYGYTF NA TRBV6-1 13 NA TRBJ1-2
TGCGCCAGCAGCCTAGGACAGGGGCCAGATACGCAGTATTTT CASSLGQGPDTQYF NA TRBV5-1 14 TRBD1 TRBJ2-3
TGTGCCAGCTCACCAACCCTCGAGAACTATGGCTACACCTTC CASSPTLENYGYTF NA TRBV18 14 NA TRBJ1-2
TGTGCCAGCAGTCCTAGTGCAGATACGCAGTATTTT CASSPSADTQYF once TRBV2 12 NA TRBJ2-3
TGCGCCAGCAGCCAAGACAGGGACGAACGCGACACCATATATTTT CASSQDRDERDTIYF NA TRBV4-1 15 NA TRBJ1-3
TGTGCCAGTAGTTCCGGTCTAAGCTCCTACAATGAGCAGTTCTTC CASSSGLSSYNEQFF NA TRBV19 15 NA TRBJ2-1
TGTGCCAGCAGTGAGGGGACACTCCGTTTATATAGCAATCAGCCCCAGCATTTT CASSEGTLRLYSNQPQHF NA TRBV2 18 NA TRBJ1-5
TGTGCCAGCAGCTTAGGAGGGGGGGTGTACAATGAGCAGTTCTTC CASSLGGGVYNEQFF NA TRBV7-7 15 NA TRBJ2-1
TGTGCCAGCAGTTTACGCCGCCCCGGGGGGCTCAATAATTCACCCCTCCACTTT CASSLRRPGGLNNSPLHF NA TRBV27 18 NA TRBJ1-6
TGTGCCAGCAGTAGGCGCGGCTATGGCTACACCTTC CASSRRGYGYTF NA TRBV28 12 NA TRBJ1-2
TGTGCCAGCAGCCAGGGCAACTATGGCTACACCTTC CASSQGNYGYTF NA TRBV7-8 12 NA TRBJ1-2
TGTGCCAGCAGCCCAGGACTAGCGGGGGTTCAAGAGACCCAGTACTTC CASSPGLAGVQETQYF NA TRBV11-2 16 TRBD2 TRBJ2-5